This TCR beta chain was retrieved from a study of OX40 agonist ivuxolimab in advanced cancers. Background on the study: Patients were infused with ivuxolimab every 2 weeks at 0.01 to 10 mg/kg.

Using immunoSEQ multiplex PCR, the repertoire was profiled, and TCRdb retains in-frame clones only, with some absent. The sample records fewer than 90,000 clones, around 91% being singletons. Trimming stripped 10 bases from V and 8 bases from J, with 24 bases between. The CDR3 loop spans 15 amino acids. The germline gives CDR1 MDHEN, CDR2 SYDVKM. V is TRBV28 and J is TRBJ2-1; weak D call: TRBD2 (7 bases). The sequence was collected from an adult with an advanced solid tumor such as melanoma, head and neck, liver or kidney cancer. Sample: CD4+ or CD8+ T cells sorted from blood, taken in a trial of the OX40 agonist ivuxolimab. This chain's CDR3 is CATKRGGEVTYEQFF. The CDR3 bases are TGTGCCACCAAGAGGGGGGGGGAGGTTACGTATGAGCAGTTCTTC.